A single sample is the source of the 28 T cell receptor beta chains below, sequenced in a study of blood T cells in healthy people across ages. Through a sample-barcoded 5' primer and a J-beta primer mix, a second PCR was run for 7 to 11 cycles. In TCRdb, the 5' RACE reads were re-called with MiXCR into one record per CDR3 protein. The sample has about 1.6 million distinct CDR3 sequences, 30% to 35% seen once. The material sequenced was blood. Receptor source: a woman aged 30 to 39 in good health.

This clonotype was detected many times. This chain joins TRBV7-6 and TRBJ2-1; possibly TRBD1 for D (5 bases). The germline CDR1 and CDR2 sequences are SGHVS and FNYEAQ. This CDR3 is 17 amino acids long. Trimming took 5 bases from V and 3 from J, leaving 20 bases between them. CDR3 loop: CASSRLGVISGYNEQFF. CDR3 bases: TGTGCCAGCAGCCGCTTAGGGGTTATTTCCGGCTACAATGAGCAGTTCTTC.

The chain uses TRBV12-3 or TRBV12-4 and TRBJ1-5; weak D call: TRBD1 (5 bases). This CDR3 spans 14 amino acids. V lost 8 bases, J lost 1 base, and 12 bases lay in between. The CDR3, as DNA: TGTGCCAGCGTTTCGACAGTAAGCAATCAGCCCCAGCATTTT. Amino acids: CASVSTVSNQPQHF.

The chain employs TRBV10-3 and TRBJ2-3; 10 bases align to TRBD1. The V gene end was trimmed by 5 bases and the J gene end by 4 bases; junction bases not matched to a gene: 3. The CDR3 sequence is 14 residues long. CDR1 is ENHRY and CDR2 is SYGVKD in the germline V gene. Here the CDR3 reads CAISKTGGSDTQYF. The DNA for the CDR3 is TGTGCCATCAGTAAGACAGGGGGCTCAGATACGCAGTATTTT.

This chain uses TRBV2 with TRBJ2-5; D possibly corresponds to TRBD2 (6 bases). Germline V gives CDR1 SNHLY, CDR2 FYNNEI. Between the trimmed V and J ends, which lost 3 bases and 1 base, there was a span of 15 bases. This CDR3 comprises 16 residues. The CDR3 here is CASSDGSGGRQETQYF. CDR3 nucleotides: TGTGCCAGCAGTGATGGCTCCGGAGGGCGCCAAGAGACCCAGTACTTC.

The chain recombines TRBV9 with TRBJ1-5, with D possibly matching TRBD1 (6 bases). Trimming shortened V by 7 bases and J by 4 bases, and 12 bases separated the two germline ends. CDR3 length: 13 residues. Germline V CDR1 and CDR2: SGDLS, YYNGEE. The DNA for the CDR3 is TGTGCCAGCGGGGGGCAGAAAAATCAGCCCCAGCATTTT. Amino acids: CASGGQKNQPQHF.

The rearrangement uses TRBV29-1 and TRBJ1-4, with D possibly matching TRBD1 (5 bases). Germline CDR1 and CDR2: SQVTM and ANQGSEA. The CDR3 contains 15 residues. V gave up 6 bases and J gave up 0 bases, with 14 bases separating them. The CDR3: CSVGPSGATNEKLFF. CDR3 coding DNA: TGCAGCGTGGGACCGTCCGGCGCAACTAATGAAAAACTGTTTTTT. Full variable domain (remainder filled in from reference TRBV29-1 and TRBJ1-4): SAVISQKPSRDICQRGTSLTIQCQVDSQVTMMFWYRQQPGQSLTLIATANQGSEATYESGFVIDKFPISRPNLTFSTLTVSNMSPEDSSIYLCSVGPSGATNEKLFFGSGTQLSVL.

This clonotype was found a few times. CDR3 sequence (DNA): TGCGCCAGCAGCTGGAGGTGGGAGGCAGAAGAGACCCAGTACTTC. This sequence encodes CASSWRWEAEETQYF. This rearrangement joins TRBV5-1 to TRBJ2-5, with D maybe TRBD2 (6 bases). The V gene lost 3 bases and the J gene lost 3 bases, with 15 bases spanning the gap. This CDR3 region has 15 residues. The V gene's germline CDR1 is SGHRS and CDR2 YFSETQ. The whole variable domain, remainder taken from reference TRBV5-1 and TRBJ2-5, is KAGVTQTPRYLIKTRGQQVTLSCSPISGHRSVSWYQQTPGQGLQFLFEYFSETQRNKGNFPGRFSGRQFSNSRSEMNVSTLELGDSALYLCASSWRWEAEETQYFGPGTRLLVL.

V and J are TRBV20-1 and TRBJ2-1, with 11 bases matching TRBD2. The CDR3 covers 16 residues. The junction had 8 bases not matched to a gene; V was cut back by 0 bases and J by 7 bases. Germline V gene data show CDR1 as DFQATT and CDR2 as SNEGSKA (reference sequence). The CDR3 loop reads CSARDRLAGNLNEQFF. DNA of the CDR3: TGCAGTGCTAGAGACAGACTAGCGGGAAATCTGAATGAGCAGTTCTTC.

The chain is built from TRBV25-1 and TRBJ2-1, with 9 bases lining up with TRBD1. The CDR3 length is 21 residues. Looked up from germline, CDR1 is MGHDK and CDR2 is SYGVNS. With 3 bases clipped from V and 4 bases from J, the junction kept 22 bases outside the gene matches. The CDR3 sequence is CASSDSLGQGRTSRGYNEQFF. In DNA, the CDR3 is TGTGCCAGCAGTGACTCGTTGGGACAGGGAAGGACTAGTAGGGGTTACAATGAGCAGTTCTTC. The full variable domain, completed using reference TRBV25-1 and TRBJ2-1, is EADIYQTPRYLVIGTGKKITLECSQTMGHDKMYWYQQDPGMELHLIHYSYGVNSTEKGDLSSESTVSRIRTEHFPLTLESARPSHTSQYLCASSDSLGQGRTSRGYNEQFFGPGTRLTVL.

This clonotype was detected ten times or more. An end of the junction does not agree with germline; a read error may underlie this. The genes are TRBV4-1 and TRBJ1-2; 7 positions agree with TRBD1. Per germline, CDR1 MGHRA and CDR2 YSYEKL. The CDR3 spans 15 residues. The CDR3 DNA is TGCGCCAGCAGCGAAGAGGGACAGCCGATCTATGGCTACACCTTC. Protein product: CASSEEGQPIYGYTF.

The chain couples TRBV2 to TRBJ2-7, with 8 bases fitting TRBD2. Germline loops: CDR1 SNHLY, CDR2 FYNNEI. J lost 0 bases, V lost 8 bases, and 6 bases had no gene match. This CDR3 has 14 residues. CDR3 in DNA: TGTGCCAGCCTGGGACTAGTGAGCTCCTACGAGCAGTACTTC. Translating gives CASLGLVSSYEQYF.

This clonotype was counted a few times. The V call is TRBV12-3 or TRBV12-4, the J call TRBJ1-1, with D hard to call. Trimming took off 11 bases at V and 1 base at J, with 14 bases between the two ends. The CDR3 is 13 amino acids. CDR3: CAGNLDGNTEAFF. The CDR3 DNA reads as TGTGCCGGCAACCTGGACGGGAACACTGAAGCTTTCTTT.

This rearrangement joins TRBV7-9 to TRBJ2-3; 9 bases align to TRBD2. CDR1 is SEHNR and CDR2 is FQNEAQ in the germline V gene (reference sequence). CDR3 length equals 16 residues. Trimming took 2 bases from V and 4 from J; bases not matched to a gene: 7. CDR3 sequence reads: CASSLWLAGRADTQYF. DNA for the CDR3: TGTGCCAGCAGCTTATGGCTAGCGGGGAGGGCAGATACGCAGTATTTT.

The chain links TRBV11-2 to TRBJ2-7, with D hard to call. The V gene lost 5 bases and the J gene lost 3 bases, with 17 bases spanning the gap. The CDR3 sequence is 15 residues long. Germline-derived CDR1 and CDR2 are SGHAT and FQNNGV. CDR3 DNA: TGTGCCAGCAGCCTCACTGGTGATCTGTTCTACGAGCAGTACTTC. Its protein product is CASSLTGDLFYEQYF.

This chain uses TRBV12-3 or TRBV12-4 with TRBJ2-1; tentatively, D is TRBD1 or TRBD2 (5 bases each). Between the trimmed V and J ends, which lost 6 bases and 8 bases, there was a span of 11 bases. CDR3 length: 12 amino acids. In nucleotides, the CDR3 is TGTGCCAGCAGGGCCATGGGGGATGAGCAGTTCTTC. It is translated as CASRAMGDEQFF.

Comments on this clonotype: Being one base from a much bigger clone, this may be a read error. The chain links TRBV12-3 or TRBV12-4 to TRBJ2-3; TRBD2 matches at 10 bases. V was clipped by 6 bases and J by 4 bases; unmatched bases: 10. The CDR3 runs 16 residues. The CDR3: CASRRTSGDPADTQYF. The DNA for the CDR3 is TGTGCCAGCAGGCGCACTAGCGGGGACCCCGCAGATACGCAGTATTTT.

V and J are TRBV9 and TRBJ2-7; D may be TRBD2 (6 bases). CDR3 length: 14 amino acids. Germline V gives CDR1 SGDLS, CDR2 YYNGEE. Trimming left V 2 bases short and J 6 bases short, with 15 bases between. This CDR3 is CASSVGGKLGEQYF. The CDR3 DNA sequence: TGTGCCAGCAGCGTTGGAGGGAAATTAGGCGAGCAGTACTTC. The variable domain in full, completed from reference TRBV9 and TRBJ2-7, reads DSGVTQTPKHLITATGQRVTLRCSPRSGDLSVYWYQQSLDQGLQFLIQYYNGEERAKGNILERFSAQQFPDLHSELNLSSLELGDSALYFCASSVGGKLGEQYFGPGTRLTVT.

The chain links TRBV15 to TRBJ1-2, with TRBD1 as a possible D gene (5 bases). V was clipped by 3 bases and J by 8 bases, with 13 bases between them. Germline V lookup: CDR1 LNHNV, CDR2 YYDKDF (reference sequence). The CDR3 is 13 amino acids. In nucleotides, the CDR3 is TGTGCCACCAGCAGGCGCAGGGAGGAAGGCTACACCTTC. It yields the protein CATSRRREEGYTF.

The chain couples TRBV27 to TRBJ1-6; D is ambiguous. CDR3 length equals 14 residues. Trimming pared 7 bases from V and 2 bases from J, leaving 9 bases between. Germline CDR1 reads MNHEY; CDR2 reads SMNVEV (reference sequence). CDR3 in amino acids: CASTAVPYNSPLHF. In DNA form, the CDR3 reads TGTGCCAGCACGGCGGTACCCTATAATTCACCCCTCCACTTT.

The chain employs TRBV3-1 and TRBJ2-3; D is perhaps TRBD2 (6 bases). Germline values: CDR1 LGHDT, CDR2 YNNKEL (reference sequence). CDR3 length equals 17 residues. V shed 1 base and J shed 4 bases, with 18 bases lying between them. CDR3 sequence: CASSQGWWEDVSDTQYF. CDR3 DNA: TGTGCCAGCAGCCAAGGGTGGTGGGAGGACGTGTCAGATACGCAGTATTTT.

This clonotype has more than one count but fewer than ten. The DNA of the CDR3 is TGTGCCACCAGCAGAGATAACCCCTTGATGGGAGAGACCCAGTACTTC. The encoded protein is CATSRDNPLMGETQYF. The chain employs TRBV15 and TRBJ2-5; no reliable D call. The CDR3 has 16 amino acids. Germline V CDR1 and CDR2: LNHNV, YYDKDF (reference sequence). Trimming removed 0 bases at V and 4 bases at J, with 15 bases between. Full variable domain (rest looked up from reference TRBV15 and TRBJ2-5): DAMVIQNPRYQVTQFGKPVTLSCSQTLNHNVMYWYQQKSSQAPKLLFHYYDKDFNNEADTPDNFQSRRPNTSFCFLDIRSPGLGDTAMYLCATSRDNPLMGETQYFGPGTRLLVL.

A note on this clonotype: Germline is not matched at one junction end, which may reflect a read error. The rearrangement uses TRBV28 and TRBJ2-1, with D perhaps being TRBD1 or TRBD2 (6 bases each). The length of the CDR3 is 15 residues. Germline loops: CDR1 MDHEN, CDR2 SYDVKM. The CDR3 DNA sequence: TGTGCCAGCAGTTCTGGGGGGCAGTCCTACAATGGGCAGTTCTTC. It encodes CASSSGGQSYNGQFF.

This clonotype was recorded many times. J is TRBJ2-6 and V is TRBV10-3; D gene unclear. Germline V gene sequence: CDR1 ENHRY, CDR2 SYGVKD. Trimming stripped 10 bases from V and 0 bases from J, with 4 bases between. The CDR3 contains 12 residues. CDR3 nucleotide sequence: TGTGCCAGCAACTCTGGGGCCAACGTCCTGACTTTC. It codes for CASNSGANVLTF.

This clonotype was seen a handful of times. A much bigger clone sits one base away, suggesting this may be a read error. The chain uses TRBV11-2 and TRBJ2-1, with 8 bases that match TRBD1. The CDR3 is 14 amino acids. In germline, CDR1 is SGHAT, CDR2 FQNNGV. With 7 bases clipped from V and 6 bases from J, the junction kept 8 bases outside the gene matches. The CDR3: CASNGDRWGNEQFF. Written as DNA, the CDR3 is TGTGCCAGCAACGGGGACAGGTGGGGCAATGAGCAGTTCTTC.

The rearrangement joins TRBV15 to TRBJ2-7, with D uncertain. V dropped 4 bases and J dropped 5 bases, with 18 bases sitting between them. There are 15 residues in the CDR3. The germline gives CDR1 LNHNV, CDR2 YYDKDF (reference sequence). The CDR3 protein is CATSTSDGSSDEQYF. DNA for the CDR3: TGTGCCACCAGCACCAGCGATGGGTCTTCCGACGAGCAGTACTTC.

A few counts support this clonotype. Here the CDR3 DNA reads TGCGCCAGCAGCCTGACAGGGCTTCTAAAAGAGACCCAGTACTTC. Its translation is CASSLTGLLKETQYF. The V and J genes are TRBV5-1 and TRBJ2-5; 7 positions match TRBD1. V lost 4 bases to trimming and J lost 3 bases; unmatched junction nucleotides: 9. The CDR3 is 15 residues long. Germline CDR1 reads SGHRS; CDR2 reads YFSETQ.

The chain joins TRBV20-1 to TRBJ1-2, with a weak D call TRBD1 (5 bases). The CDR3 totals 13 residues. Germline V lookup: CDR1 DFQATT, CDR2 SNEGSKA (reference sequence). V lost 3 bases to trimming and J lost 4 bases, with 12 bases between them. Written as DNA, the CDR3 is TGCAGTGCTAGCATTAGGGACGGCTATGGCTACACCTTC. Its translation is CSASIRDGYGYTF.

The J gene is TRBJ1-5, the V gene TRBV7-9; D is perhaps TRBD1 (6 bases). The V end was cut by 5 bases, the J end by 6 bases, with 14 bases between. CDR1 and CDR2 (germline): SEHNR, FQNEAQ (reference sequence). This CDR3 region has 14 residues. The CDR3 loop reads CASSAGAGVQPQHF. CDR3 nucleotide sequence: TGTGCCAGCAGCGCAGGGGCAGGGGTTCAGCCCCAGCATTTT.